This T cell receptor beta chain was sequenced during a study of CD8 T cells in Susac syndrome (dated by TCRdb to about 2019). About the study as a whole: Whether CD8+ T cell activation and differentiation in Susac syndrome was antigen driven was tested using repertoire sequencing.

Peripheral blood CD8+ and CD4+ T cells from healthy donors, Susac syndrome patients and multiple sclerosis patients were profiled by high-throughput TCR beta sequencing. The multiple sclerosis controls were treatment-naive patients whose relapsing-remitting disease, either stable or active, fulfilled the revised McDonald criteria. Bulk CD8+ and CD4+ T cells were purified magnetically by negative isolation, whereas CD8+ TEMRA cells were enriched by FACS. Blood was drawn into EDTA tubes, processed within 24 hours, and PBMCs were isolated by density gradient centrifugation. PBMCs intended for TCR sequencing were frozen in liquid nitrogen and were later thawed in a 37 degrees C water bath. The sorted or isolated CD4+, CD8+ and CD8+ TEMRA cells had a purity of 90% or higher. Details on this clonotype: Its specific antigen is unknown. Base qualities were left out, and no much larger clone turns up one base away.

RNA was extracted using the RNeasy kit, and about 0.45 to 1 ug of the RNA was reverse transcribed with random hexamers. The immunoSEQ multiplex PCR assay, covering 54 Vbeta and 13 Jbeta segments, was used to amplify TCR beta CDR3 regions. Bias from PCR amplification was corrected by using a synthetic template baseline for primer optimization and for computational correction. From the authors' description of their analysis: Reads were annotated to V, D and J genes according to IMGT and were analyzed with immunoSEQ Analyzer, with only productive sequences retained. Clonality was computed as one minus Shannon entropy normalized by log2 of the number of productive unique sequences. For each patient and control, public and private clones were evaluated within the 100 most prevalent clones. Clones were defined as Susac-specific if absent from the healthy and MS cohorts, from 1052 published viral clones and from other ImmuneACCESS disease sequences. Clones were called with MiXCR by TCRdb after fastp trimmed the public reads at Q25, and only in-frame beta chains were retained. Each entry merges the rows of one CDR3 protein and shows their most common DNA and genes. TCRdb assigned the V and J calls; the authors' analysis was not used. Present in this sample are around 230,000 distinct CDR3 sequences, 95% of which were seen just once. The ten largest clones take up roughly 0.1% of the sample.

On the study overall, not on this receptor specifically: The TCR sequencing and HLA analysis was acknowledged to have included a relatively small number of individuals.

V loses 1 base of germline sequence and J loses 0 bases, and the interval between the two ends is 10 bases. The CDR3 starts with the cysteine, ends with the phenylalanine, and has 15 residues. Just CDR3 DNA is preserved here, 45 bases in frame from base 1. Looking up the germline V gene yields CDR1 LGHNA and CDR2 YNFKEQ. This sequence was found in a human donor with multiple sclerosis. The sequence is built from TRBV4-2 and TRBJ2-7; no D gene can be assigned with confidence. Sequencing was carried out using CD4+ T cells from PBMCs. The DNA reads as follows: TGTGCCAGCAGCCAAGTCATTGGGAACTCCTACGAGCAGTACTTC. Its protein is CASSQVIGNSYEQYF.